This TCR beta chain was identified in a study of identifying expanded T cells in peripheral blood. General study results and limits: Differentially abundant clones: around 1.2 between replicates, 16.4 at around 14 days, roughly 18 at four.

From germline, CDR1 is MNHEY and CDR2 SMNVEV (reference sequence). The V and J ends lost 5 bases and 11 bases respectively, with 10 bases between them. The CDR3 has 12 amino acids. No infections or other immune events were documented during collection. This table comes from immunoSEQ multiplex PCR, and its TCRdb copy is limited to in-frame clones, with some not included. There are 70,000 to 95,000 clones in the sample; 70% to 90% occur only once, and about 7% lies in the top ten. This clone was detected a few times. Its antigen is not known. The source is a person aged 18 to 75 in good health. This chain connects TRBV27 to TRBJ2-6; D gene uncertain. The sample was blood. CDR3 coding DNA: TGTGCCAGCAGTACCGTGCTGTACGTCCTGACTTTC. Amino acids: CASSTVLYVLTF. The variable domain in full, with the rest retrieved from reference TRBV27 and TRBJ2-6, is EAQVTQNPRYLITVTGKKLTVTCSQNMNHEYMSWYRQDPGLGLRQIYYSMNVEVTDKGDVPEGYKVSRKEKRNFPLILESPSPNQTSLYFCASSTVLYVLTFGAGSRLTVL.